This T cell receptor beta chain originates from a study of cytomegalovirus exposure and HLA in healthy donors. General observations from the study: Reported findings show TCR beta sequences accurately forecast HLA-A and HLA-B alleles in most subjects. With DRB1 most and HLA-C fewest, TCR association rates differed between HLA loci in a later analysis. Later analysis demonstrated an association between a missense DCLRE1C variant and TCR beta V- and J-gene trimming.

Both 60 Vbeta primers and 13 Jbeta primers went into the PCR. Produced via immunoSEQ multiplex PCR; TCRdb's table is partial and in-frame only. The data hold roughly 100,000 clones, with roughly 71% observed a single time. Germline V gives CDR1 SNHLY, CDR2 FYNNEI. This CDR3 is 13 amino acids long. The V and J ends lost 7 bases and 3 bases respectively, with 11 bases between them. Note on this clone: Its antigen is not identified.

The TCR sequence derives from a woman aged 18-29 years in good health and CMV-seropositive. The rearrangement joins TRBV2 to TRBJ2-3, with D possibly matching TRBD1 (6 bases). The source material was PBMCs. The CDR3 loop is CASIRDITDTQYF. CDR3 nucleotide sequence: TGTGCCAGCATCCGGGACATTACAGATACGCAGTATTTT.